This TCR beta chain is from a study of blood T cell repertoires in COVID-19. Looking at the study overall: The samples span acute and convalescent COVID-19 from the United States, Italy and Spain. T cells, B-cell-depleted T cells, or PBMCs supplied cDNA or gDNA.

In the source study's methods: Nucleated cell number was recorded as an estimate derived from reference gene primer amplification. Clones were read by immunoSEQ multiplex PCR, and TCRdb kept only the in-frame ones, dropping some. The DNA was the basis for D and trimming; V, J and clone size are from that table. The table records a few hundred thousand clones, around 88% of them present only once. V lost 2 bases, J lost 6 bases, and 11 bases lay in between. The CDR3 is made up of 14 amino acids. The germline V gene has CDR1 SGHVS and CDR2 FNYEAQ. This clonotype originated in a woman in her 50s with acute or convalescent COVID-19. The chain recombines TRBV7-6 with TRBJ2-1; D might be TRBD2 (6 bases). Sequenced: peripheral blood. The CDR3 sequence is CASSLPTSGNEQFF. The CDR3 DNA is TGTGCCAGCAGCTTACCGACTAGTGGCAATGAGCAGTTCTTC. Supplemented by reference TRBV7-6 and TRBJ2-1, the full variable domain reads GAGVSQSPRYKVTKRGQDVALRCDPISGHVSLYWYRQALGQGPEFLTYFNYEAQQDKSGLPNDRFSAERPEGSISTLTIQRTEQRDSAMYRCASSLPTSGNEQFFGPGTRLTVL.